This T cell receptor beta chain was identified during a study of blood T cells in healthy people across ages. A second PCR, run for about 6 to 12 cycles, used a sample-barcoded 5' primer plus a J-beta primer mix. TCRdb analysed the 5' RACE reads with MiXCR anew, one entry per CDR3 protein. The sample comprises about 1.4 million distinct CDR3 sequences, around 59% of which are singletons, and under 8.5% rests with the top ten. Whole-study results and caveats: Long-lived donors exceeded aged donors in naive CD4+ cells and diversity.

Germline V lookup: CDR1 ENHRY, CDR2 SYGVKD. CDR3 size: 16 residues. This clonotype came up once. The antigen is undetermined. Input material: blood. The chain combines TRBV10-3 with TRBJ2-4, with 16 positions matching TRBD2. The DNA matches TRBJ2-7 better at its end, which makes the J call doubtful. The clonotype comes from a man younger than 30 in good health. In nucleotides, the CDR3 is TGTGCCATCAGGAGGGGGACTAGCGGGGGGGGCTACGAGCAGTACTTC. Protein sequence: CAIRRGTSGGGYEQYF.